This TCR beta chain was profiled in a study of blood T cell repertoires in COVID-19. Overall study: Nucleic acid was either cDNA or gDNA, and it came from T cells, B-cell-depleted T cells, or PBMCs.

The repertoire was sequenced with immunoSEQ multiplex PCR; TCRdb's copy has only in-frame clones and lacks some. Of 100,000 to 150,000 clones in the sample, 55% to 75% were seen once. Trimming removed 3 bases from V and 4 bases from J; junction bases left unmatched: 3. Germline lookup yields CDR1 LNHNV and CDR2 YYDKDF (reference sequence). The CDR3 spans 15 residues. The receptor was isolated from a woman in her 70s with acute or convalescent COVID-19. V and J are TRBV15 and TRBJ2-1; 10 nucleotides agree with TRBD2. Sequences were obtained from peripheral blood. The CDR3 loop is CATSSGTSAYNEQFF. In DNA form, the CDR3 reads TGTGCCACCAGCAGTGGGACTAGCGCATACAATGAGCAGTTCTTC.